The 17 T cell receptor beta chains reported below all come from one sample, sequenced in a study of T cell repertoires in cytomegalovirus infection. The antigens these receptors bind are not known. Using its own MiXCR run on the reads, TCRdb lists one record per CDR3 protein. The table records approximately 730,000 distinct CDR3 sequences, roughly a third of them present only once. Specimen: cultured PBMCs, collected from culture after CMV antigen stimulation. These receptors came from a human donor in good health (CMV status not recorded). Some clones in this sample may be carry-over from other donors' samples.

V is TRBV25-1 and J is TRBJ1-6, with no clear D. Trimming cost V 2 bases and J 4 bases, with 18 bases left between them. This CDR3 is 18 amino acids long. In germline, CDR1 is MGHDK, CDR2 SYGVNS. The CDR3 reads CASSEDFGQKNYNSPLHF. In nucleotides, the CDR3 is TGTGCCAGCAGTGAAGATTTTGGGCAGAAGAATTATAATTCACCCCTCCACTTT.

This clonotype was detected only a few times. The chain has TRBV20-1 and TRBJ2-1; a weak D match, TRBD1 (6 bases). V was pared by 3 bases and J by 7 bases, with 13 bases between. Germline values: CDR1 DFQATT, CDR2 SNEGSKA (reference sequence). CDR3 length: 13 amino acids. This chain's CDR3 is CSASRQGRNEQFF. In DNA form, the CDR3 reads TGCAGTGCTAGTCGGCAGGGGAGAAATGAGCAGTTCTTC.

The rearrangement joins TRBV5-1 to TRBJ1-1; D is undetermined. Trimming removed 0 bases from V and 6 bases from J, with 12 bases in between. The CDR3 sequence is 14 residues long. Germline CDR1 reads SGHRS; CDR2 reads YFSETQ. The CDR3 sequence: CASSLAIENPEAFF. The CDR3 DNA reads as TGCGCCAGCAGCTTGGCGATAGAAAATCCTGAAGCTTTCTTT.

This clonotype has more than one count but fewer than ten. The CDR3 reads CASSLAGGNQETQYF. DNA for the CDR3: TGTGCCAGCAGCTTAGCGGGGGGGAACCAAGAGACCCAGTACTTC. The V call is TRBV7-6, the J call TRBJ2-5, with 7 bases identical to TRBD2. Germline V CDR1 and CDR2: SGHVS, FNYEAQ. V gave up 0 bases and J gave up 0 bases; unmatched junction bases: 1. CDR3 size: 15 residues.

The CDR3 region is CASSLSRAGKTEAFF. The CDR3 DNA reads as TGTGCCAGCAGTTTAAGCAGGGCGGGTAAGACTGAAGCTTTCTTT. The rearrangement joins TRBV27 to TRBJ1-1; D is possibly TRBD1 (5 bases). This CDR3 region has 15 residues. Germline-derived CDR1 and CDR2 are MNHEY and SMNVEV (reference sequence). V was shortened by 2 bases and J by 5 bases, with 15 bases between the two germline ends.

J is TRBJ2-2 and V is TRBV29-1; tentatively, D is TRBD2 (7 bases). The CDR3 is 16 amino acids. Looked up from germline, CDR1 is SQVTM and CDR2 is ANQGSEA. Between the trimmed V and J ends, which lost 6 bases and 0 bases, there was a span of 17 bases. CDR3 nucleotides: TGCAGCGTGGTCCGCGCGGGGGCTACGAACACCGGGGAGCTGTTTTTT. It yields the protein CSVVRAGATNTGELFF.

The CDR3 protein is CASSYTTGGEKLFF. CDR3 DNA: TGTGCCAGCAGTTACACCACAGGGGGTGAAAAACTGTTTTTT. The chain employs TRBV6-5 and TRBJ1-4; 8 bases fit TRBD1. Trimming at V came to 2 bases and at J to 7 bases, leaving 3 bases not matched to a gene. The CDR3 loop spans 14 amino acids. Germline V gene sequence: CDR1 MNHEY, CDR2 SVGAGI.

This clonotype was observed a handful of times. The chain is built from TRBV7-8 and TRBJ1-2; D call uncertain. CDR3 length equals 12 residues. Per the germline V gene, CDR1 is SGHVS and CDR2 is FQNEAQ. The V end lost 10 bases, the J end lost 1 base, and 10 bases lay between the germline ends. The CDR3 coding sequence is TGTGCCACCATGAAGGATAACTATGGCTACACCTTC. Translating it yields CATMKDNYGYTF.

V and J are TRBV10-3 and TRBJ1-1, with 7 bases matching TRBD1. V was clipped by 10 bases and J by 1 base; unmatched bases: 12. The CDR3 length is 15 residues. Germline V gene sequence: CDR1 ENHRY, CDR2 SYGVKD. The CDR3 is CATRDDRETNTEAFF. In DNA, the CDR3 is TGTGCCACCCGAGACGACAGGGAGACGAACACTGAAGCTTTCTTT.

The genes are TRBV29-1 and TRBJ2-1; D gene ambiguous. The CDR3 loop spans 14 amino acids. Trimming stripped 4 bases from V and 8 bases from J, with 18 bases between. Germline CDR1 is SQVTM and CDR2 is ANQGSEA. CDR3 bases: TGCAGCGTTGGTAAGGGTATTCTTCCCGATGAGCAGTTCTTC. Residues: CSVGKGILPDEQFF.

V is TRBV4-3 and J is TRBJ1-2, with D possibly being TRBD1 (6 bases). The V end was cut by 4 bases, the J end by 4 bases, with 19 bases between. The CDR3 is 16 residues long. Germline CDR1 LGHNA, CDR2 YSLEER. CDR3 amino acids: CASSPPGGSEGYGYTF. Here the CDR3 DNA reads TGCGCCAGCAGCCCGCCGGGGGGCTCTGAGGGCTATGGCTACACCTTC.

V is TRBV10-3 and J is TRBJ2-3, with 7 bases lining up with TRBD1. This CDR3 region has 11 residues. The germline CDR1 and CDR2 sequences are ENHRY and SYGVKD. The ends lost 10 bases at V and 4 bases at J; junction bases unmatched: 2. The chain's CDR3 is CATGQADTQYF. CDR3 bases: TGTGCCACAGGACAGGCAGATACGCAGTATTTT.

This clonotype has ten or more counts. This chain joins TRBV7-2 and TRBJ2-1, with TRBD1 identical over 9 bases. The CDR3 contains 13 residues. J gave up 7 bases and V 4 bases, and 2 bases lay outside the gene matches. Germline V gene sequence: CDR1 SGHTA, CDR2 FQGNSA. CDR3 sequence reads: CASSSGTGNEQFF. The CDR3 DNA reads TGTGCCAGCAGCTCCGGGACAGGGAATGAGCAGTTCTTC. The complete variable domain, with remaining parts taken from reference TRBV7-2 and TRBJ2-1, reads GAGVSQSPSNKVTEKGKDVELRCDPISGHTALYWYRQSLGQGLEFLIYFQGNSAPDKSGLPSDRFSAERTGGSVSTLTIQRTQQEDSAVYLCASSSGTGNEQFFGPGTRLTVL.

This clonotype was picked up many times. The chain joins TRBV7-2 to TRBJ1-1; maybe TRBD1 (5 bases). Deletions cut 2 bases from V and 9 bases from J, with 19 bases between. CDR1 and CDR2 (germline): SGHTA, FQGNSA. CDR3 length: 15 residues. The CDR3 nucleotides read TGTGCCAGCAGCTTATATCCGTTGTCGGTGGGGCAAGCTTTCTTT. Protein product: CASSLYPLSVGQAFF.

This clonotype was observed a few times. The V and J genes are TRBV15 and TRBJ2-7; unclear D gene. The germline CDR1 and CDR2 sequences are LNHNV and YYDKDF (reference sequence). Between the trimmed V and J ends, which lost 1 base and 6 bases, there was a span of 7 bases. The CDR3 loop spans 12 amino acids. The CDR3, as DNA: TGTGCCACCAGCAGAGTGGCCGGCGAGCAGTACTTC. Its protein is CATSRVAGEQYF.

This rearrangement joins TRBV27 to TRBJ1-2, with 7 nucleotides matching TRBD1. V shed 4 bases and J 2 bases; nucleotides not matched to a gene: 10. Germline values: CDR1 MNHEY, CDR2 SMNVEV (reference sequence). The CDR3 contains 16 residues. CDR3 loop: CASSSRTGPENYGYTF. Here the CDR3 DNA reads TGTGCCAGCAGTTCCCGGACAGGACCCGAGAACTATGGCTACACCTTC.

This chain links TRBV7-6 with TRBJ2-7, with D perhaps matching TRBD1 or TRBD2 (5 bases each). The CDR3 is made up of 14 amino acids. From germline, CDR1 is SGHVS and CDR2 FNYEAQ. Trimming left V 2 bases short and J 3 bases short, with 11 bases between. CDR3 DNA sequence: TGTGCCAGCAGCTTAACGGGACGTAACTACGAGCAGTACTTC. Translating gives CASSLTGRNYEQYF.